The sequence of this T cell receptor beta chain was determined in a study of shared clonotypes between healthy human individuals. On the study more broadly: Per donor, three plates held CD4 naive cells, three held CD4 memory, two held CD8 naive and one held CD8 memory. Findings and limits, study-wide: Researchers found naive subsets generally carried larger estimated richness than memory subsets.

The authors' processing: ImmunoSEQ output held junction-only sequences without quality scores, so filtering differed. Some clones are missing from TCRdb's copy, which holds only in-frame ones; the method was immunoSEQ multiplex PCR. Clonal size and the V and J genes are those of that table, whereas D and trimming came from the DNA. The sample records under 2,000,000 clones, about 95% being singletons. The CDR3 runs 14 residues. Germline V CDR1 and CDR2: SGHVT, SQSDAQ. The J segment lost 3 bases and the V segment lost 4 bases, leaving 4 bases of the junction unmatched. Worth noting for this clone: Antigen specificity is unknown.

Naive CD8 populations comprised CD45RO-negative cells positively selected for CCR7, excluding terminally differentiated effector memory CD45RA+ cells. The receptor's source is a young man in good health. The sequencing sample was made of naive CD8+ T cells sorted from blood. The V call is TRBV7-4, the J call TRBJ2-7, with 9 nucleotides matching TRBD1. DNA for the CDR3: TGTGCCAGCAGCTCATGGGACAGGGTCTACGAGCAGTACTTC. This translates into CASSSWDRVYEQYF. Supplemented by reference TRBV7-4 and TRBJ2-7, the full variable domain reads GAGVSQSPRYKVAKRGRDVALRCDSISGHVTLYWYRQTLGQGSEVLTYSQSDAQRDKSGRPSGRFSAERPERSVSTLKIQRTEQGDSAVYLCASSSWDRVYEQYFGPGTRLTVT.